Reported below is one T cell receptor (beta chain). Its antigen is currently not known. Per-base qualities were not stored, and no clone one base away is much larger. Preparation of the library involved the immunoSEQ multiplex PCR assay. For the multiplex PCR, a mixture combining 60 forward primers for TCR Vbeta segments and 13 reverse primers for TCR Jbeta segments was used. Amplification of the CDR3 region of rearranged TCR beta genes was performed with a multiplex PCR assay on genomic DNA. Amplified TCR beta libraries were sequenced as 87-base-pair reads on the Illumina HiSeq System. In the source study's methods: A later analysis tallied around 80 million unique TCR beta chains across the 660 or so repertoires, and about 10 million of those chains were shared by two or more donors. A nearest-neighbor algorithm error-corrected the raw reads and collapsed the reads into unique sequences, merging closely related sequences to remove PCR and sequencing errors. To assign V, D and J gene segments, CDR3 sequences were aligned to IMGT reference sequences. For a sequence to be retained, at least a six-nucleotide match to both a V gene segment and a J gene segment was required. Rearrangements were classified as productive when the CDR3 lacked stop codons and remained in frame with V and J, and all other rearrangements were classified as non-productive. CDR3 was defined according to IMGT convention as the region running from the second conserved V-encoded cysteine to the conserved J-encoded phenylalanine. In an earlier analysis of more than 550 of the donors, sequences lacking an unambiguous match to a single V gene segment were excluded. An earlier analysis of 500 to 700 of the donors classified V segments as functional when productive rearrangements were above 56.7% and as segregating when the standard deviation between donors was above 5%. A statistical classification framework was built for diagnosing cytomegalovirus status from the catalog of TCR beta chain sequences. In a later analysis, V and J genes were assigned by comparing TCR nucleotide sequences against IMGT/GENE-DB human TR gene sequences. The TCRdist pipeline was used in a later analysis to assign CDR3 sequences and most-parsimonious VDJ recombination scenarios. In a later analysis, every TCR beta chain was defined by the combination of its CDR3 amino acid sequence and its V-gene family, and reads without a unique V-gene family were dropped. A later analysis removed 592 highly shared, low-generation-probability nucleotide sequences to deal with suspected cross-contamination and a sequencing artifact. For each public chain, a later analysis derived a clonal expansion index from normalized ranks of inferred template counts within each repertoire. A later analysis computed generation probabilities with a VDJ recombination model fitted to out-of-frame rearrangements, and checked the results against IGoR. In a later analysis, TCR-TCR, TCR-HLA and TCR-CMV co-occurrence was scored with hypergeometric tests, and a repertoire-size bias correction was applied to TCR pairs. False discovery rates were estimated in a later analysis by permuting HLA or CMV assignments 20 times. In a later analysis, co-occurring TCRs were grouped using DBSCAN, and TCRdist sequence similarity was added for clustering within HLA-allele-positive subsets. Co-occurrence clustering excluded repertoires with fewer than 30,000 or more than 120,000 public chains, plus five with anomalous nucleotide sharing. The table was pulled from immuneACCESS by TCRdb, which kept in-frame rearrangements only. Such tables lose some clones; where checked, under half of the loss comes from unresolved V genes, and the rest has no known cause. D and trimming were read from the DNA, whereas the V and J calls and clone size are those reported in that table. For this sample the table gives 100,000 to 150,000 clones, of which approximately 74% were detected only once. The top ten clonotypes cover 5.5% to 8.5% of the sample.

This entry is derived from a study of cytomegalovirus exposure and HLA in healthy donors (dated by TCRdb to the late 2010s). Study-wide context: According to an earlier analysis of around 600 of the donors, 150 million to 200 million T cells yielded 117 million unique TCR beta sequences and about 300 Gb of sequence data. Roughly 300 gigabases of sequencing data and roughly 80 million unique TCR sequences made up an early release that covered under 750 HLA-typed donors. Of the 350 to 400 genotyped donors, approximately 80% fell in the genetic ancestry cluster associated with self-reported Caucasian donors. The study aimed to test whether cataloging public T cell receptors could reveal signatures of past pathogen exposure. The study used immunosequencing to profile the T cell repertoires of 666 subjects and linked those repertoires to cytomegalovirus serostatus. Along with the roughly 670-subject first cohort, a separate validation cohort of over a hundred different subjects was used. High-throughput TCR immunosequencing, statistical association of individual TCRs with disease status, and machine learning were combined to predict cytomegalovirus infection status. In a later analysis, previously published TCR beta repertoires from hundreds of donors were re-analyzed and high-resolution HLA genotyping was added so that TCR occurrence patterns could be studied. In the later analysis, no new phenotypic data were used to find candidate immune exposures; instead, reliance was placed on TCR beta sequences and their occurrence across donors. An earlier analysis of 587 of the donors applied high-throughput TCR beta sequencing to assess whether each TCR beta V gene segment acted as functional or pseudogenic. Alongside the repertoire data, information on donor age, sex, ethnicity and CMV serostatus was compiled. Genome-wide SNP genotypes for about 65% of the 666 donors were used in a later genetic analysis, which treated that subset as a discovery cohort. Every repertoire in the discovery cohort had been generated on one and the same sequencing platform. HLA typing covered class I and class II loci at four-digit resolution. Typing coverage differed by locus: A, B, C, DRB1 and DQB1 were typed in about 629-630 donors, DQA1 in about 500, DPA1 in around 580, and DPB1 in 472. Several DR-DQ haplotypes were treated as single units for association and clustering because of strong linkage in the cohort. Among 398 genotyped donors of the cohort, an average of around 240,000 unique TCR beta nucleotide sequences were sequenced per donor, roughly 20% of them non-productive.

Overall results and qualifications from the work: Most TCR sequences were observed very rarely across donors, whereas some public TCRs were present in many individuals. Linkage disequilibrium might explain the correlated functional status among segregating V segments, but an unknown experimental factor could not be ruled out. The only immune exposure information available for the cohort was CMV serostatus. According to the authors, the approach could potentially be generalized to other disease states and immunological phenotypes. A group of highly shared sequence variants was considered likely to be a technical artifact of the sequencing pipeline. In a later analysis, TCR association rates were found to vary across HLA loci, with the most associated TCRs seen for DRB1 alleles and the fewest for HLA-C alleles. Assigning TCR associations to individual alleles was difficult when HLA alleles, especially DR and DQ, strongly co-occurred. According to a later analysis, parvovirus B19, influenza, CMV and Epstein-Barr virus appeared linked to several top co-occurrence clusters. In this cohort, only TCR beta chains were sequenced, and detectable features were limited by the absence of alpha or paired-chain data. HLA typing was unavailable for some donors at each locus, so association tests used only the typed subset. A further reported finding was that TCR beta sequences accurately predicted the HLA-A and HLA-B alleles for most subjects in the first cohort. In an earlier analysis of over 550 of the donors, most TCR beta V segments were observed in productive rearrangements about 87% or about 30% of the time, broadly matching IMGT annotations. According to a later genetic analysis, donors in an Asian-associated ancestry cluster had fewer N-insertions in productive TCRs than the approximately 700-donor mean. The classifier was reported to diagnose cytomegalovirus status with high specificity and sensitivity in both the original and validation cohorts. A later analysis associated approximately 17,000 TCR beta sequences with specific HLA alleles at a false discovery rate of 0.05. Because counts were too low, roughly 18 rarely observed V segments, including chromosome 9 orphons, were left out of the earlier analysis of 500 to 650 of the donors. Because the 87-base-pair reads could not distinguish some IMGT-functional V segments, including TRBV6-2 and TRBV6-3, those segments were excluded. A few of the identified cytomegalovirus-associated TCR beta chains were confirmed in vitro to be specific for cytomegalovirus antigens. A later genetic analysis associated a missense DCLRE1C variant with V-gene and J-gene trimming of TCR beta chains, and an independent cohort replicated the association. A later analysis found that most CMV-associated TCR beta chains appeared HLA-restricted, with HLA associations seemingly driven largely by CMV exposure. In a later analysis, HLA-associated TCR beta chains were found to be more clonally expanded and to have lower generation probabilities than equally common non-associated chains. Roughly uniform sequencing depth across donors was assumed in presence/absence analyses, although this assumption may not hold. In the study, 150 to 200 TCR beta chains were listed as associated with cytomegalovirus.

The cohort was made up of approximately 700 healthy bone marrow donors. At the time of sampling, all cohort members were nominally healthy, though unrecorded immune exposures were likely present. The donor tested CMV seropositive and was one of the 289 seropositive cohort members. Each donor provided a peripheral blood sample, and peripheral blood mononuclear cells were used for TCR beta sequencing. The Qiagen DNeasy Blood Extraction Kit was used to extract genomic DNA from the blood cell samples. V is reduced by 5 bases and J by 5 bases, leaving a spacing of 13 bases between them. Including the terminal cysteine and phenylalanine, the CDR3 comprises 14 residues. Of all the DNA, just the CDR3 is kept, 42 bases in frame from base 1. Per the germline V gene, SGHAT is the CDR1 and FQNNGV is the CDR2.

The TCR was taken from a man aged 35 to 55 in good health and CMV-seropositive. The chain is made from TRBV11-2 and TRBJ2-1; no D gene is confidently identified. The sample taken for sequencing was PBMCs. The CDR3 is CASSVSQTNNEQFF. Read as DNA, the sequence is TGTGCCAGCAGCGTCTCACAGACCAACAATGAGCAGTTCTTC.